This T cell receptor beta chain comes out of a study of cytomegalovirus exposure and HLA in healthy donors. The wider study: Of all 370 or so donors who were genotyped, roughly 83% belonged to the Caucasian-associated ancestry cluster. Study-level findings and limits: V segments that were indistinguishable, TRBV6-2 and TRBV6-3 among them, were omitted from analysis.

While unrecorded immune exposures were likely, the donors were nominally healthy when sampled. The study ran its PCR with 60 Vbeta and 13 Jbeta primers. Clones were read by immunoSEQ multiplex PCR, and TCRdb kept only the in-frame ones, dropping some. The data hold under 75,000 clones, with around 86% observed a single time. The CDR3 loop spans 14 amino acids. V was pared by 4 bases and J by 3 bases, with 6 bases of the junction left unmatched. CDR1 and CDR2 (germline): SGHRS, YFSETQ. With regard to this clone: Its target is unknown.

The sample consisted of PBMCs. The chain employs TRBV5-1 and TRBJ1-2, with 7 bases identical to TRBD1. The TCR was taken from a woman aged 25 to 39 in good health and CMV-seronegative. CDR3 nucleotide sequence: TGCGCCAGCAGCGCCCAGGGGGTGCACTATGGCTACACCTTC. Translating gives CASSAQGVHYGYTF.